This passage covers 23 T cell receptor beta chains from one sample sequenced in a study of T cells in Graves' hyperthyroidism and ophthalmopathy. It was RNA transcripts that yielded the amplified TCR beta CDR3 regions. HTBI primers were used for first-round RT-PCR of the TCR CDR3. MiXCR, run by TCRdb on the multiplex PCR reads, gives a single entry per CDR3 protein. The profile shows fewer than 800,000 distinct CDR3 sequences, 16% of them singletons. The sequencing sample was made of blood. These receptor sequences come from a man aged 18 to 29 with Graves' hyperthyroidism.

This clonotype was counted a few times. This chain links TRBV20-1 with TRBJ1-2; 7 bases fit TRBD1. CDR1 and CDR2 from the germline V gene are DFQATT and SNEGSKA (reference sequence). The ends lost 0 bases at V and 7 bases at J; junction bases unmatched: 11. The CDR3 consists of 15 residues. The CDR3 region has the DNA TGCAGTGCTAGAGAGGCGGGCAGGGGGAACGGTGGCTACACCTTC. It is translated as CSAREAGRGNGGYTF.

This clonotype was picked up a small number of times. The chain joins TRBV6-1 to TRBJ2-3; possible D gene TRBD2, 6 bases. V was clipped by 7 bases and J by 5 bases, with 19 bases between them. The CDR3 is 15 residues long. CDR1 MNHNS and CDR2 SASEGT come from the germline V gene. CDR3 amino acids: CASNPSERRKDTQYF. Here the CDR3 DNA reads TGTGCCAGCAACCCTAGCGAGCGACGGAAAGATACGCAGTATTTT.

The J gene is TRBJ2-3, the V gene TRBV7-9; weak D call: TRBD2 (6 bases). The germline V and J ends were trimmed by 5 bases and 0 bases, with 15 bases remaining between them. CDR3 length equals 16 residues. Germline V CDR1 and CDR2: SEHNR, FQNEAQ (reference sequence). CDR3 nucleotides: TGTGCCAGCAGCCCCCAGAGGAGCGGGAGCACAGATACGCAGTATTTT. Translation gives CASSPQRSGSTDTQYF.

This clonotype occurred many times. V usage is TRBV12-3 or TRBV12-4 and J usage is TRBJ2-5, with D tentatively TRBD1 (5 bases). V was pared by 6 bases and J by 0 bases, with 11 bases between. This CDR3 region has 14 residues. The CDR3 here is CASSQDMNQETQYF. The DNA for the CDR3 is TGTGCCAGCAGCCAGGACATGAACCAAGAGACCCAGTACTTC.

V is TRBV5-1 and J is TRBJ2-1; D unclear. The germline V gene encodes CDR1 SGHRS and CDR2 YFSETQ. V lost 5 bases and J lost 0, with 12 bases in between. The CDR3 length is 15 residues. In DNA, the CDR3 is TGCGCCAGCAGAATCCAGTACTTCTCCTACAATGAGCAGTTCTTC. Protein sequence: CASRIQYFSYNEQFF.

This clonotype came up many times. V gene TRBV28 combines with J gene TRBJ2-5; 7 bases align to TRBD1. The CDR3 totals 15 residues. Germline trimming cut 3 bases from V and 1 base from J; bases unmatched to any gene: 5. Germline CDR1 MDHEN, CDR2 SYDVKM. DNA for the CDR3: TGTGCCAGCAGTTTGCAGGGGGTTGGCCAAGAGACCCAGTACTTC. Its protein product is CASSLQGVGQETQYF.

The CDR3 DNA follows: TGTGCCTGGAGTGCCTTTGGGGGGGAGCTGTTTTTT. Protein sequence: CAWSAFGGELFF. The gene calls are TRBV30 and TRBJ2-2; unclear D gene. Germline lookup yields CDR1 GTSNPN and CDR2 SVGIG (reference sequence). V was pared by 1 base and J by 8 bases, with 8 bases between. The CDR3 runs 12 residues.

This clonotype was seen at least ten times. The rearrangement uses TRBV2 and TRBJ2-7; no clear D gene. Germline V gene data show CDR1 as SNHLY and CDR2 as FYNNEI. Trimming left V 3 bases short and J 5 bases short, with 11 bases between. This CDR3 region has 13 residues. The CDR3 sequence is CASSDLVKDEQYF. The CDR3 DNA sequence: TGTGCCAGCAGTGACTTAGTTAAGGACGAGCAGTACTTC.

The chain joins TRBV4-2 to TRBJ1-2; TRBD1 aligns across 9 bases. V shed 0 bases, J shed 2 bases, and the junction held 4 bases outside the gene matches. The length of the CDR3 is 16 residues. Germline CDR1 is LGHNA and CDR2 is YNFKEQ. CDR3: CASSQEEQGANYGYTF. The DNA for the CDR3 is TGTGCCAGCAGCCAAGAGGAACAGGGGGCCAACTATGGCTACACCTTC.

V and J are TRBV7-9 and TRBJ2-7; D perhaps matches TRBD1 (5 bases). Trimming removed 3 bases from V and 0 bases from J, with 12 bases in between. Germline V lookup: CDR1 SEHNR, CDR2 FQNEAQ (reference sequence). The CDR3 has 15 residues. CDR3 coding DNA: TGTGCCAGCAGCTTGGGGCCAGGAATCTCCTACGAGCAGTACTTC. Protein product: CASSLGPGISYEQYF.

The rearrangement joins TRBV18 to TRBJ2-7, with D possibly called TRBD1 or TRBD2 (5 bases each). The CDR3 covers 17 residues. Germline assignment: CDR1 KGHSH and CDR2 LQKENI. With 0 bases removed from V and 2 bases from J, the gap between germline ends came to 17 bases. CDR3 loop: CASSPPQGRRPPYEQYF. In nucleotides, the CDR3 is TGTGCCAGCTCACCACCTCAGGGAAGGAGGCCTCCCTACGAGCAGTACTTC.

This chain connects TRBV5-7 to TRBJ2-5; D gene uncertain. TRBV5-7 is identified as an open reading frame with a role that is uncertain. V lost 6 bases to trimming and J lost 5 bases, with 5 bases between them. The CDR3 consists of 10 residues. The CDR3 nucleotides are TGTGCCAGCATCGGGGAGACCCAGTACTTC. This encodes CASIGETQYF.

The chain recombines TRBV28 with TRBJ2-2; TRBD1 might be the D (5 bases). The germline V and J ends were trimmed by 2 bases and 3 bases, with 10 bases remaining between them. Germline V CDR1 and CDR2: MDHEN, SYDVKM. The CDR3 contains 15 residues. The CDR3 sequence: CASSLPRRDTGELFF. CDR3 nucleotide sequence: TGTGCCAGCAGTTTACCGCGCAGGGACACCGGGGAGCTGTTTTTT.

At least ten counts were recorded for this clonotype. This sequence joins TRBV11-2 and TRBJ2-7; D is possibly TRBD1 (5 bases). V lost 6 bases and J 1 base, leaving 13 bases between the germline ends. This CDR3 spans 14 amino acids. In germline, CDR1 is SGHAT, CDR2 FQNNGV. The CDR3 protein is CASSLTGRSYEQYF. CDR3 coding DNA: TGTGCCAGCAGTTTAACAGGACGGTCCTACGAGCAGTACTTC.

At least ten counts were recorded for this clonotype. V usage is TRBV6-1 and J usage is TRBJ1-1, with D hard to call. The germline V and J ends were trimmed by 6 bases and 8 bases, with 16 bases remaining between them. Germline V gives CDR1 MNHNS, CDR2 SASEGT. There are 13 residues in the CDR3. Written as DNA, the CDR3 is TGTGCCAGCAGCCGGAGTTGGACGTCGGAAGCTTTCTTT. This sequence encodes CASSRSWTSEAFF.

This CDR3 reads CASRASGNYEQYF. The CDR3 DNA reads TGTGCCAGTAGGGCTAGCGGGAACTACGAGCAGTACTTC. The chain recombines TRBV19 with TRBJ2-7, with 9 bases fitting TRBD2. The germline V gene has CDR1 LNHDA and CDR2 SQIVND (reference sequence). The junction had 3 bases not matched to a gene; V was cut back by 6 bases and J by 3 bases. The CDR3 consists of 13 residues.

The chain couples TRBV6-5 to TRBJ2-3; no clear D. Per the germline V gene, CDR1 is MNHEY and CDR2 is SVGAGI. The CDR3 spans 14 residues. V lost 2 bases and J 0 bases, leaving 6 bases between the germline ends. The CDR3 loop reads CASSYAESTDTQYF. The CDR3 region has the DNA TGTGCCAGCAGTTACGCGGAAAGCACAGATACGCAGTATTTT.

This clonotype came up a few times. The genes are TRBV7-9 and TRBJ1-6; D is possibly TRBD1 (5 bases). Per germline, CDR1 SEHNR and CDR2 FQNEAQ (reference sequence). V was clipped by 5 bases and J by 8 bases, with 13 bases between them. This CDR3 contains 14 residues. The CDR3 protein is CASSPGTLYSPLHF. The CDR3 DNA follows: TGTGCCAGCAGCCCCGGGACCCTTTATTCACCCCTCCACTTT.

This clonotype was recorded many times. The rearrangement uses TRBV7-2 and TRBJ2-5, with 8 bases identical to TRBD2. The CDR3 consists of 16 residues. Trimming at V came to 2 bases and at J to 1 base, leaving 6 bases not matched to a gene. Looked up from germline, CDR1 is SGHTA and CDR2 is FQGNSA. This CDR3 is CASSLMLAGPQETQYF. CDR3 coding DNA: TGTGCCAGCAGCTTAATGCTAGCGGGCCCCCAAGAGACCCAGTACTTC.

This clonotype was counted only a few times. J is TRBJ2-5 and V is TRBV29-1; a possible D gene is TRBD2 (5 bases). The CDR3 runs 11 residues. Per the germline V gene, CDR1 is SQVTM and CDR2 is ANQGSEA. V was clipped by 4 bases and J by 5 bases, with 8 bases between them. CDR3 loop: CSVARGETQYF. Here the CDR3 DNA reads TGCAGCGTTGCTAGAGGGGAGACCCAGTACTTC.

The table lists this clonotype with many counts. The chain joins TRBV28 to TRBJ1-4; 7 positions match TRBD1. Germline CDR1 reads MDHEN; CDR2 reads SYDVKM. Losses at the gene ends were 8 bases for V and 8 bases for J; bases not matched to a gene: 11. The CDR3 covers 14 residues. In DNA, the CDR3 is TGTGCCAGCTACGAGGGGGGACAGACCGAAAAACTGTTTTTT. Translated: CASYEGGQTEKLFF.

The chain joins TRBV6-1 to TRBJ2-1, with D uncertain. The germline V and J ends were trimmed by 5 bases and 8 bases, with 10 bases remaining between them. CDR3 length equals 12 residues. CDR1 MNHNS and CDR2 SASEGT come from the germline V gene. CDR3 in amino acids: CASSQKGDEQFF. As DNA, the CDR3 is TGTGCCAGCAGTCAAAAAGGAGATGAGCAGTTCTTC.

The CDR3 DNA reads as TGTGCCAGCAGTGGAGCGGGAGCCCGGTCCCAGTACTTC. Translation gives CASSGAGARSQYF. The gene calls are TRBV2 and TRBJ2-5; TRBD2 matches at 8 bases. CDR1 and CDR2 from the germline V gene are SNHLY and FYNNEI. The CDR3 extends over 13 amino acids. Unmatched junction bases numbered 7, after V lost 4 bases and J lost 9 bases.